The T cell receptor (beta chain) under discussion was sequenced for a study of control samples from healthy donors and cancer patients. In this sample, this clone turned up a few times. Sequenced by immunoSEQ multiplex PCR; TCRdb stores in-frame clones only, minus some. The table has around 250,000 clones, roughly four fifths seen once. Sequences were obtained from PBMCs. The receptor was derived from a woman in her fifties or sixties with lung cancer.

The CDR3 region is CAISEAQGDQPQHF. In DNA, the CDR3 is TGTGCCATCAGTGAAGCACAGGGTGATCAGCCCCAGCATTTT. The chain recombines TRBV10-3 with TRBJ1-5, with TRBD1 as a possible D gene (6 bases). The CDR3 loop spans 14 amino acids. Germline assignment: CDR1 ENHRY and CDR2 SYGVKD. V dropped 3 bases and J dropped 5 bases, with 11 bases sitting between them.